Listed below are T cell receptor beta chains from one sample, sequenced in a study of T cell responses to AZD1222 COVID-19 vaccine. Libraries were prepared by immunoSEQ multiplex PCR; TCRdb keeps only in-frame clonotypes and omits some of them. The top ten clones hold over 0.95% of a sample with 100,000 to 150,000 clones, about 92% of them seen once. The sequencing used peripheral blood, collected on day 0 of AZD1222 vaccination. Source of these receptors: an adult in good health. Each CDR3 is given without its conserved first and last residue. D genes are given only for firm matches.

D gene,J gene,V gene,CDR3 protein
-,TRBJ1-5,TRBV5-6,ASSLQGSNQPQH
TRBD1,TRBJ1-1,TRBV7-9,ASSPRDGQGENEAF
TRBD1,TRBJ1-3,TRBV14,ASSPVGGGNTIY
TRBD1,TRBJ2-6,TRBV19,ASSRFPGGLSSGANVLT
-,TRBJ1-4,TRBV5-6,ASSTRLGISGGKLF
-,TRBJ1-3,TRBV19,ASSTFRLSSGNTIY
TRBD1,TRBJ1-3,TRBV28,ASSRPGGYSGNTIY
TRBD1,TRBJ2-2,TRBV5-6,ASSLPGQRPAGELF
-,TRBJ1-5,TRBV5-8,ASSPAGVWQPQH
-,TRBJ2-1,TRBV4-2,ASSQVLAKYNEQF
TRBD1,TRBJ1-2,TRBV7-3,ASSLAGGYGYT
-,TRBJ1-4,TRBV24-1,ATSDFNSQLF